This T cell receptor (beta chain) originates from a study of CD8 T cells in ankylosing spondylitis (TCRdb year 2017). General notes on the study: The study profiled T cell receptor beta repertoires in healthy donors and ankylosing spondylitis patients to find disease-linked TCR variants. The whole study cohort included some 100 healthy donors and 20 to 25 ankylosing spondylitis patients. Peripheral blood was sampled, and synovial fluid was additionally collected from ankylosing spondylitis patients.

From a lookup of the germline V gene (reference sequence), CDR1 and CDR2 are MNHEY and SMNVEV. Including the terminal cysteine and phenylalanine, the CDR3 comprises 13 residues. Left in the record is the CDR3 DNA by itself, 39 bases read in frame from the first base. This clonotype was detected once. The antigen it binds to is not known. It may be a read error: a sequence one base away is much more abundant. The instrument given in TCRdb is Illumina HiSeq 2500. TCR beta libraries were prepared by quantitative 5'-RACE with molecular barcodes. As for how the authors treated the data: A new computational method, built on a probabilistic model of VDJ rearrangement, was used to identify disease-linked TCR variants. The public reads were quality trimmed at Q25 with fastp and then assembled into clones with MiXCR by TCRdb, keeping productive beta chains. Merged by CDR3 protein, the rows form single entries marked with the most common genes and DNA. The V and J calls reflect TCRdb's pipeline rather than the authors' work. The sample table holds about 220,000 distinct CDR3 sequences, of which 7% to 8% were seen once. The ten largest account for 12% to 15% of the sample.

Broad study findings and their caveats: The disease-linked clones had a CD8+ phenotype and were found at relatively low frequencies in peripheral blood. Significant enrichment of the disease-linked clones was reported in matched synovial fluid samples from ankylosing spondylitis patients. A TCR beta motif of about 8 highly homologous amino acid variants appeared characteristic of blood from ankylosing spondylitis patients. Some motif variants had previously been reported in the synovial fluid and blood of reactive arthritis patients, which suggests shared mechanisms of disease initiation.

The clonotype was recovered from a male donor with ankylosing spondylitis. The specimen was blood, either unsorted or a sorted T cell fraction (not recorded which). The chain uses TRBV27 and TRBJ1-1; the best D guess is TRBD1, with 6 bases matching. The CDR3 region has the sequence CASRRPGGTKAFF. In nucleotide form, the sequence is TGTGCCAGCAGGCGCCCTGGGGGCACTAAAGCTTTCTTT.